This T cell receptor (beta chain) was captured in a study of shared clonotypes between healthy human individuals. V lost 2 bases to trimming and J lost 4 bases, with 27 bases between them. The CDR3 is 20 amino acids. From germline, CDR1 is SGHDN and CDR2 FVKESK. The data were produced by immunoSEQ multiplex PCR, yet TCRdb's version contains in-frame clones alone and is incomplete. The sample lists about 2 million clones, 90% to 95% occurring once. The genes are TRBV14 and TRBJ2-1; perhaps TRBD2 as D (8 bases). The sequenced sample consisted of naive CD4+ T cells sorted from blood. Subset given: CD45RA+ positively selected. This TCR came from a man younger than 35 in good health. The CDR3 loop is CASSQLREGAVRLRYNEQFF. CDR3 nucleotides: TGTGCCAGCAGCCAATTACGGGAGGGGGCGGTAAGGCTTCGATACAATGAGCAGTTCTTC.